This record covers a single TCR beta chain. TCRdb re-called the RT-PCR reads with MiXCR, one entry per CDR3 protein. The sample lists around 700,000 distinct CDR3 sequences; approximately 15% were seen once. Germline V CDR1 and CDR2: SNHLY, FYNNEI. The CDR3 has 15 amino acids. V was trimmed by 6 bases and J by 7 bases, leaving 19 bases between them. This sequence originates from a female donor in good health, serving as a healthy control. The rearrangement joins TRBV2 to TRBJ2-1; D possibly corresponds to TRBD2 (6 bases). Sequencing was performed on memory CD4+ T cells from blood. CDR3 DNA sequence: TGTGCCAGCAGCCCCGGGACTCCCGCATCGAATGAGCAGTTCTTC. The encoded protein is CASSPGTPASNEQFF.